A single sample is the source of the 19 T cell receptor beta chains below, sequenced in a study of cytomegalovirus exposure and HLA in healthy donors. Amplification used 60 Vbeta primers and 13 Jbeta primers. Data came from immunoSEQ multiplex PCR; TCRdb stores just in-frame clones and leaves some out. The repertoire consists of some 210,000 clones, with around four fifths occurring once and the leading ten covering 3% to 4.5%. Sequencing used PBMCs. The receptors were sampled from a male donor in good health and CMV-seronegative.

The CDR3 reads CASSDRSGRPTDTQYF. CDR3 nucleotides: TGCGCCAGCAGTGATAGGAGCGGGAGACCCACAGATACGCAGTATTTT. This chain uses TRBV10-1 with TRBJ2-3; 8 bases fit TRBD2. The germline gives CDR1 WNHNN, CDR2 SYGVQD (reference sequence). V was pared by 3 bases and J by 2 bases, with 7 bases of the junction left unmatched. This CDR3 contains 16 residues.

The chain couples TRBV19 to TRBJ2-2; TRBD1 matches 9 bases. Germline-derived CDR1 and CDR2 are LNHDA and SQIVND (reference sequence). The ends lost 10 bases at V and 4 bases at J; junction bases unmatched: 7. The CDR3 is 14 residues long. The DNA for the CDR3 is TGTGCCACCGCGGGACAGGGAGTCACCGGGGAGCTGTTTTTT. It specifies CATAGQGVTGELFF.

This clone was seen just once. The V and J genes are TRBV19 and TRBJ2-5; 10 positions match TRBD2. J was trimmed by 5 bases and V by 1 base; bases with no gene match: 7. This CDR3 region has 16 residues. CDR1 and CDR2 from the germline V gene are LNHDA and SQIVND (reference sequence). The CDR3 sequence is CASSIGGASGGETQYF. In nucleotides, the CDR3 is TGTGCCAGTAGTATAGGAGGCGCTAGCGGGGGTGAGACCCAGTACTTC.

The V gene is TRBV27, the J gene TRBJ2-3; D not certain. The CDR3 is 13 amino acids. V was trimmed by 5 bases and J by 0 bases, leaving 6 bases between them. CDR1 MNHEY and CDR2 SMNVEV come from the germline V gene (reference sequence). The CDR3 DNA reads TGTGCCAGCAGTATCCATAGCACAGATACGCAGTATTTT. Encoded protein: CASSIHSTDTQYF.

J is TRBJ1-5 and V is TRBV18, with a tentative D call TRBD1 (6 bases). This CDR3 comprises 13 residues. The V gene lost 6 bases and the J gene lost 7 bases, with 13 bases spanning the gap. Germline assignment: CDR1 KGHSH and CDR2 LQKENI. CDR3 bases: TGTGCCAGCTCCCAAGGACAGTCCCAGCCCCAGCATTTT. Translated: CASSQGQSQPQHF.

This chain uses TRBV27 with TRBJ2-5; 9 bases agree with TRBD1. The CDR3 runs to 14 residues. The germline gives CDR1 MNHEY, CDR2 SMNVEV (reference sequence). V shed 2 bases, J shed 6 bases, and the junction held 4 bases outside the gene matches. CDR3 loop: CASSLTGGGKTQYF. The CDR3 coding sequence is TGTGCCAGCAGTTTAACAGGGGGCGGAAAGACCCAGTACTTC.

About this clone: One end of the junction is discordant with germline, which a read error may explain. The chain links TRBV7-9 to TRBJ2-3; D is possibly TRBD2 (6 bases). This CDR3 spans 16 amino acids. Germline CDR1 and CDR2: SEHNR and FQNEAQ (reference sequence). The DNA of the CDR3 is TGTTCCAGCTCCAGAGGGGCGGGGATTTTCACAGATACGCAGTATTTT. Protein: CSSSRGAGIFTDTQYF.

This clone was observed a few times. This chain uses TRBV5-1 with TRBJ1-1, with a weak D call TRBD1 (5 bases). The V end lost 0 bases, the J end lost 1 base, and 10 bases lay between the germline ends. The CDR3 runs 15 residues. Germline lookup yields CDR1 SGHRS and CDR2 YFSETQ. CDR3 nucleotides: TGCGCCAGCAGCTTGGTTCTTACAGGGAACACTGAAGCTTTCTTT. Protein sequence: CASSLVLTGNTEAFF.

In nucleotides, the CDR3 is TGTGCCAGCTCACCGACCTCCGGGACAGGGATCAATGAGCAGTTCTTC. Translated: CASSPTSGTGINEQFF. This chain joins TRBV18 and TRBJ2-1; 9 bases fit TRBD1. Germline CDR1 and CDR2: KGHSH and LQKENI. After removal of 3 bases from V and 6 bases from J, the junction contained 9 bases not matched to a gene. This CDR3 has 16 amino acids.

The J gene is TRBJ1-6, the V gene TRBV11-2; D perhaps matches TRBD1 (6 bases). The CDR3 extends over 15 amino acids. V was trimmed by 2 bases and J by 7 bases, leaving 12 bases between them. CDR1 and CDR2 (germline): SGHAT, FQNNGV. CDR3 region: CASSLNRVVNSPLHF. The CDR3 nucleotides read TGTGCCAGCAGCTTAAACAGGGTGGTGAATTCACCCCTCCACTTT.

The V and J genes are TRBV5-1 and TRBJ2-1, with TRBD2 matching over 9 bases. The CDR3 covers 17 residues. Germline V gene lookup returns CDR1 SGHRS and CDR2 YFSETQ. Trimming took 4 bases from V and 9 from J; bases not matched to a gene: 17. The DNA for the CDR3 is TGCGCCAGCAGCCAGACCCCCTTTGCTAGCGGGATGTCTGAGCAGTTCTTC. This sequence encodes CASSQTPFASGMSEQFF.

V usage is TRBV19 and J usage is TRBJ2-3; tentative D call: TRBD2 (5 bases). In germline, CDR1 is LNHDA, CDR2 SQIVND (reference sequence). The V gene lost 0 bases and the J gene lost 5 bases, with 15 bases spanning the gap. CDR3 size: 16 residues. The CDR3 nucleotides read TGTGCCAGTAGTATAGACTTCCAAAGGACTGGAGATACGCAGTATTTT. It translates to CASSIDFQRTGDTQYF.

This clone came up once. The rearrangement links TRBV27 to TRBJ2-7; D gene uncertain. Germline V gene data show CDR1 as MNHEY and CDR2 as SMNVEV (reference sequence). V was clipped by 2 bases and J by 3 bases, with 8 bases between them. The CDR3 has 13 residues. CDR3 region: CASSLGPFYEQYF. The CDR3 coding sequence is TGTGCCAGCAGTTTAGGCCCGTTCTACGAGCAGTACTTC.

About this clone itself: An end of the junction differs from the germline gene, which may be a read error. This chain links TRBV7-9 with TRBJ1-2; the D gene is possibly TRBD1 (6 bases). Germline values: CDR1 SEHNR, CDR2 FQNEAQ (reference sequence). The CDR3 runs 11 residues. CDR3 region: CSSSNRAGYTF. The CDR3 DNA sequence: TGTTCCAGCAGCAACAGGGCTGGCTACACCTTC.

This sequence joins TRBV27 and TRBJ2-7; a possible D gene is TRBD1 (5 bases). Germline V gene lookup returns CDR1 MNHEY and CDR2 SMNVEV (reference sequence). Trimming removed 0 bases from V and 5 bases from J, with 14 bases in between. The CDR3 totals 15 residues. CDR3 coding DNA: TGTGCCAGCAGTTTATCTCAGGGATTTTGGGACGAGCAGTACTTC. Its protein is CASSLSQGFWDEQYF.

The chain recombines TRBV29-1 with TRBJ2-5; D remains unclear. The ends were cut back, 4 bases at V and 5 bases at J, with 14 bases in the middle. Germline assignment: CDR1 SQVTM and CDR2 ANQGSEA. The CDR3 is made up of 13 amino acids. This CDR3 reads CSVAASRRETQYF. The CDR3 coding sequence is TGCAGCGTTGCGGCGTCGAGGCGGGAGACCCAGTACTTC.

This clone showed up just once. CDR3 sequence reads: CASSPPPGAPDTQYF. CDR3 coding DNA: TGTGCCAGCTCACCACCCCCGGGAGCTCCAGATACGCAGTATTTT. The chain has TRBV18 and TRBJ2-3, with D perhaps matching TRBD2 (6 bases). Germline CDR1 KGHSH, CDR2 LQKENI. Trimming stripped 0 bases from V and 4 bases from J, with 11 bases between. This CDR3 region has 15 residues.

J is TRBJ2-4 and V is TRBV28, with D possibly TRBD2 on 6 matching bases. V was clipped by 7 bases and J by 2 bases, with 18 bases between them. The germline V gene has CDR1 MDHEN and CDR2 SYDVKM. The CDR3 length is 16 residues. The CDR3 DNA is TGTGCCAGCAACCCGGGGCGCGGGACGACCAAAAACATTCAGTACTTC. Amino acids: CASNPGRGTTKNIQYF. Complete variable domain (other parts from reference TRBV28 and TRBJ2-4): DVKVTQSSRYLVKRTGEKVFLECVQDMDHENMFWYRQDPGLGLRLIYFSYDVKMKEKGDIPEGYSVSREKKERFSLILESASTNQTSMYLCASNPGRGTTKNIQYFGAGTRLSVL.

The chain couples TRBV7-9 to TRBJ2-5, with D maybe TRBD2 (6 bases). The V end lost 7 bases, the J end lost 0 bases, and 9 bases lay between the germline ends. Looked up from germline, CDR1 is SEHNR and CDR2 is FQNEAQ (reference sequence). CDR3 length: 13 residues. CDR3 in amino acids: CASTRDYQETQYF. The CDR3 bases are TGTGCCAGCACCCGGGACTACCAAGAGACCCAGTACTTC. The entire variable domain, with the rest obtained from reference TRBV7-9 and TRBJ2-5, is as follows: DTGVSQNPRHKITKRGQNVTFRCDPISEHNRLYWYRQTLGQGPEFLTYFQNEAQLEKSRLLSDRFSAERPKGSFSTLEIQRTEQGDSAMYLCASTRDYQETQYFGPGTRLLVL.